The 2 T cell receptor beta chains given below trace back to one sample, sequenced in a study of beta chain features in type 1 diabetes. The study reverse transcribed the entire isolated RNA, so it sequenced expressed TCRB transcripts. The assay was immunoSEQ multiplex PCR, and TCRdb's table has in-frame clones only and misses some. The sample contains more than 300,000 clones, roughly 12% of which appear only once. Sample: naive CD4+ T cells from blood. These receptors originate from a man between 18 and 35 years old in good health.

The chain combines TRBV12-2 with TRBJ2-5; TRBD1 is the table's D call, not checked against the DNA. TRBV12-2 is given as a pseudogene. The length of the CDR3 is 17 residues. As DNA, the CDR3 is TGTGCAAGTCGCTTAAGGACCGGGACAGGGACCGAGAAGACCCAGTACTTC. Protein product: CASRLRTGTGTEKTQYF.

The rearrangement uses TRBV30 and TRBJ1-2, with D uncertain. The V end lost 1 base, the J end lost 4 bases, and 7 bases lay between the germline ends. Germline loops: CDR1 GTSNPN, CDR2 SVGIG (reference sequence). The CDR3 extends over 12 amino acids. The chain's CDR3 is CAWSGGGYGYTF. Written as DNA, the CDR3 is TGTGCCTGGAGTGGCGGAGGCTATGGCTACACCTTC.